This T cell receptor beta chain was sequenced in a study of blood T cell repertoires in COVID-19. The CDR3 has 15 residues. Looked up from germline, CDR1 is LGHDT and CDR2 is YNNKEL (reference sequence). V gave up 4 bases and J gave up 7 bases, with 19 bases separating them. The data were produced by immunoSEQ multiplex PCR, yet TCRdb's version contains in-frame clones alone and is incomplete. The sample lists roughly 380,000 clones, about 90% occurring once. Two negative PCRs, clearance, or symptom resolution characterized the recovered Cohort 3 donors. Sequencing was done on a sample of PBMCs or T cells enriched from blood (not recorded which). The gene calls are TRBV3-1 (or the pseudogene TRBV3-2) and TRBJ1-2; D uncertain. This clonotype was obtained from a woman in her twenties or thirties who had recovered from COVID-19. The CDR3 nucleotides are TGTGCCAGCAGCCCGTCTGTTGGCCGGTCGGGTGGCTACACCTTC. This codes for CASSPSVGRSGGYTF.